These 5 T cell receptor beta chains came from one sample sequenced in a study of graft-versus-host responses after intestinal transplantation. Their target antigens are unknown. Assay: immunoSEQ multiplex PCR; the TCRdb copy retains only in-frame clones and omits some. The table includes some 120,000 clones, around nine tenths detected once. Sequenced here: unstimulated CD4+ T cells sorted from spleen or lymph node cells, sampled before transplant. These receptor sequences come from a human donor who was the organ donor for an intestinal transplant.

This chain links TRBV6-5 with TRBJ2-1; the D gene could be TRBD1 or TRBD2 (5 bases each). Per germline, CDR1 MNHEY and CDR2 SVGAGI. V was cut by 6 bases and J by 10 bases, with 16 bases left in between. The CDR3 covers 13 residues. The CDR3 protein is CASSRIPWGEQFF. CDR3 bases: TGTGCCAGCAGCCGTATCCCATGGGGGGAGCAGTTCTTC.

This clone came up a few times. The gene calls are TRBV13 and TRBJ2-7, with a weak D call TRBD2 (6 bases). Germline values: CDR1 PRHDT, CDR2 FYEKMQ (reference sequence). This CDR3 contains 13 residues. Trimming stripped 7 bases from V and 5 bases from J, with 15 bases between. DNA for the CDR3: TGTGCCAGCAAACTAGCTGGCGGCGACGAGCAGTACTTC. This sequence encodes CASKLAGGDEQYF.

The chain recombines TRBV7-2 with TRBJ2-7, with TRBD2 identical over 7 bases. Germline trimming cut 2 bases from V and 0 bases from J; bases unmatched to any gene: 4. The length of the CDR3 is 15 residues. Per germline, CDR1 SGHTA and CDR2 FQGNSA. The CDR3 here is CASSLSGGSSYEQYF. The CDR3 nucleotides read TGTGCCAGCAGCTTATCGGGCGGGAGCTCCTACGAGCAGTACTTC.

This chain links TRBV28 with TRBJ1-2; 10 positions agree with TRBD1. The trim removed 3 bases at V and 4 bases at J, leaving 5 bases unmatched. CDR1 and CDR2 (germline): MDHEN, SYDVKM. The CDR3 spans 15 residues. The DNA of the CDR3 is TGTGCCAGCAGTTTGTCGACAGGGGGCCCCTATGGCTACACCTTC. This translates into CASSLSTGGPYGYTF.

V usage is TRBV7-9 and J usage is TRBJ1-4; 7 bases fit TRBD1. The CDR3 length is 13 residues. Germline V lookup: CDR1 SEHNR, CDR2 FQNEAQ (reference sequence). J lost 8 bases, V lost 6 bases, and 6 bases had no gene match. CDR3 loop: CASSGQATEKLFF. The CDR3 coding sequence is TGTGCCAGCAGTGGACAGGCTACCGAAAAACTGTTTTTT. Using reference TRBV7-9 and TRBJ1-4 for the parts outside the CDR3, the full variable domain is DTGVSQNPRHKITKRGQNVTFRCDPISEHNRLYWYRQTLGQGPEFLTYFQNEAQLEKSRLLSDRFSAERPKGSFSTLEIQRTEQGDSAMYLCASSGQATEKLFFGSGTQLSVL.